The TCR beta chain under discussion was sequenced for a study of response to subunit inactivated influenza vaccine. Overall study results and limits: After each seasonal influenza vaccination, few new T cells are recruited, the authors suggested.

The sample holds a few counts of this clonotype. Its antigen is unknown. TCRdb re-called the RT-PCR reads with MiXCR, one entry per CDR3 protein. The repertoire holds roughly 710,000 distinct CDR3 sequences, with 12% to 15% as singletons. The sample consisted of PBMCs from blood, taken 14 days before vaccination. This clonotype was sampled from a man aged 50-60 years who received an inactivated influenza vaccine.

DNA of the CDR3: TGCGCCAGCAGAACACCGGGACGCACCAACACCGGGGAGCTGTTTTTT. Its translation is CASRTPGRTNTGELFF. The gene calls are TRBV4-1 and TRBJ2-2, with D possibly called TRBD1 or TRBD2 (5 bases each). Looked up from germline, CDR1 is MGHRA and CDR2 is YSYEKL. Deletions cut 6 bases from V and 2 bases from J, with 16 bases between. CDR3 size: 16 residues.